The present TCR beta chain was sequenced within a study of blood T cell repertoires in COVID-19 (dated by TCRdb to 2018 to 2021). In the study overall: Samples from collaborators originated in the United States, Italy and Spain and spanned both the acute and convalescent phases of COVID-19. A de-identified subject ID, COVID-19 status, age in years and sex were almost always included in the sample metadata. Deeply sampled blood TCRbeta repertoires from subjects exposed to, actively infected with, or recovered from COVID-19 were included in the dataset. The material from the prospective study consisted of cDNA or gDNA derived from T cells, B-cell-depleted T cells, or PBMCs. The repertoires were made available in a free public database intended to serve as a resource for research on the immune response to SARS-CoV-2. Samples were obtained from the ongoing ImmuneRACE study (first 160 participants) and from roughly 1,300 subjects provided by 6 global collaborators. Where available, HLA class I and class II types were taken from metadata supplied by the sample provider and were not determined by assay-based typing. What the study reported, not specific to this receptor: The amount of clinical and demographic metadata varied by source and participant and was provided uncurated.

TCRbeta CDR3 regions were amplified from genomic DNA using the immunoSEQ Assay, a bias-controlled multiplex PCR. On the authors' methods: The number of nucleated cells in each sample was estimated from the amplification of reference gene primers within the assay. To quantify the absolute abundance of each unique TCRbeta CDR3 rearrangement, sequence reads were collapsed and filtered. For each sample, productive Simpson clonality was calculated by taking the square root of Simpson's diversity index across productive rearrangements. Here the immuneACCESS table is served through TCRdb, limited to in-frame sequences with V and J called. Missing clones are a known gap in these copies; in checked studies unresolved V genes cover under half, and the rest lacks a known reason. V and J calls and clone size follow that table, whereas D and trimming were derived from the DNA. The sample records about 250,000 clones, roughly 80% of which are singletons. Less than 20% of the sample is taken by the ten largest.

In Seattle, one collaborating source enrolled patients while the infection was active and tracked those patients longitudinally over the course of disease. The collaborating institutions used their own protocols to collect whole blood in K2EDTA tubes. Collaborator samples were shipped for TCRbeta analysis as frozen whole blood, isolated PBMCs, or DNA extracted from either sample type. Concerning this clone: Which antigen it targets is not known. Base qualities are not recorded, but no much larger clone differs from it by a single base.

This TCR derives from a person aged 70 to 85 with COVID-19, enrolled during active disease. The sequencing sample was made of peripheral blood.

For the CDR3, the sequence is CASSLGPGTLYGYTF. Here is the DNA: TGTGCCAGCAGCTTAGGACCGGGAACCCTCTATGGCTACACCTTC. Recombination linked TRBV11-2 to TRBJ1-2; the D gene lacks a confident call. The CDR3 runs 15 residues from the cysteine to the phenylalanine. Of the read, only the CDR3 DNA is kept; its 45 bases are in frame from base 1. Reading the germline V gene gives CDR1 SGHAT and CDR2 FQNNGV. A distance of 13 bases separates the germline ends of V and J, which lose 1 base and 4 bases respectively.